The entry below gives a single T cell receptor (beta chain) sequence along with its context. These data are taken from a study of early T cells in non-severe SARS-CoV-2 infection. Study at large: It was bulk RNA from unsorted whole blood that was sequenced, and the chains were unpaired.

Attached unique molecular identifiers marked individual cDNA molecules. TCRdb processed the 5' RACE reads anew with MiXCR; each CDR3 protein has one entry. The sample yields roughly 40,000 distinct CDR3 sequences, around 6.1% seen once. This CDR3 comprises 13 residues. Germline lookup yields CDR1 SGHAT and CDR2 FQNNGV. The ends were cut back, 2 bases at V and 1 base at J, with 3 bases in the middle. This TCR derives from an adult who was a healthcare worker with PCR-confirmed SARS-CoV-2 infection or an uninfected control (not recorded which). The rearrangement links TRBV11-2 to TRBJ2-4, with D unclear. The sequenced material came from whole blood. CDR3 DNA sequence: TGTGCCAGCAGCTTACTGGCCAAAAACATTCAGTACTTC. Protein: CASSLLAKNIQYF.